The entry that follows covers one T cell receptor (beta chain) sequence. Some clones are missing from TCRdb's copy, which holds only in-frame ones; the method was immunoSEQ multiplex PCR. The profile shows more than 55,000 clones, around three quarters of them singletons. This record comes from a study of blood T cell repertoires in COVID-19. Study as a whole: Sites in the United States, Italy and Spain provided acute and convalescent COVID-19 samples.

The germline V gene encodes CDR1 MNHEY and CDR2 SMNVEV (reference sequence). V lost 4 bases to trimming and J lost 4 bases, with 7 bases between them. The CDR3 runs 13 residues. This receptor was obtained from a man aged 55 to 70 with acute or convalescent COVID-19. The V gene is TRBV27, the J gene TRBJ2-2; a weak D match, TRBD2 (5 bases). The sample comprised peripheral blood. This CDR3 is CASSSGITGELFF. The CDR3 DNA is TGTGCCAGCAGTTCGGGGATCACCGGGGAGCTGTTTTTT.